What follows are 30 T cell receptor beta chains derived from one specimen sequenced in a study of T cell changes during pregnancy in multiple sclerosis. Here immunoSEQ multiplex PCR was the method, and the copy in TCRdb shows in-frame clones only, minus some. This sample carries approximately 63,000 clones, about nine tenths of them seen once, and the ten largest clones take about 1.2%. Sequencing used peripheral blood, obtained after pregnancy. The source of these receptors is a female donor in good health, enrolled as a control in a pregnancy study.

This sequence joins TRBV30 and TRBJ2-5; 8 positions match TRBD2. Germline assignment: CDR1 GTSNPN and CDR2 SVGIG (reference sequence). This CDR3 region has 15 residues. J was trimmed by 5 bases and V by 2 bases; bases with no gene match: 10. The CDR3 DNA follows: TGTGCCTGGAGTTCAGGGACTAGGTCGTCCGAGACCCAGTACTTC. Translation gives CAWSSGTRSSETQYF.

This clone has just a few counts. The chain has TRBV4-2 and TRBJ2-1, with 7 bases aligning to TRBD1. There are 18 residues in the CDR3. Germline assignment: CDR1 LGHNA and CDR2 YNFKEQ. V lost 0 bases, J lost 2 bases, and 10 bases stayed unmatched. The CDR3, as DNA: TGTGCCAGCAGCCAAGATCCAGGGCAGGGGGTACCCTACAATGAGCAGTTCTTC. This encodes CASSQDPGQGVPYNEQFF.

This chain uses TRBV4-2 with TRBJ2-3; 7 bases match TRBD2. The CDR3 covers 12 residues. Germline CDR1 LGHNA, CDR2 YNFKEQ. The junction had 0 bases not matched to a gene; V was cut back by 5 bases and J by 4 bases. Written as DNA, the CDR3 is TGTGCCAGCAGCGCGGGGGCAGATACGCAGTATTTT. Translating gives CASSAGADTQYF.

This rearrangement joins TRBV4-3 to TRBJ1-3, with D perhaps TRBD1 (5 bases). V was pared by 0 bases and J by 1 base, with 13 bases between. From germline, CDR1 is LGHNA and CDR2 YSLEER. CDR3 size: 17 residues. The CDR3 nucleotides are TGCGCCAGCAGCCAAGATCGAAGGGGCAGGTCTGGAAACACCATATATTTT. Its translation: CASSQDRRGRSGNTIYF.

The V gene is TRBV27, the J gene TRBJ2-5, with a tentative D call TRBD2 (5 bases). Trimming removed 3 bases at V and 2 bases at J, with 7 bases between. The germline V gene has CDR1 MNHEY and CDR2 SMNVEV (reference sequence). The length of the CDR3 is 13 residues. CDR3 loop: CASSFRGQETQYF. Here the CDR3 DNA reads TGTGCCAGCAGTTTCAGAGGGCAAGAGACCCAGTACTTC.

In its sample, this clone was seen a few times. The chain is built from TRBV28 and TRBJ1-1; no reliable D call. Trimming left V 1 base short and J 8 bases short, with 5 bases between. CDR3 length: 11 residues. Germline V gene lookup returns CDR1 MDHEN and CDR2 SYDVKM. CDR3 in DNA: TGTGCCAGCAGTTTATTCAGGGAAGCTTTCTTT. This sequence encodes CASSLFREAFF.

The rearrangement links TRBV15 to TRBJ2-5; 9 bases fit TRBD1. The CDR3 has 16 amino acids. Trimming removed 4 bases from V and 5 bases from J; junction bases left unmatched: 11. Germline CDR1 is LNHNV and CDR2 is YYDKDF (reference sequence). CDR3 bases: TGTGCCACCAGCACCCGGGACAGGGATGCGGAGGAGACCCAGTACTTC. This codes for CATSTRDRDAEETQYF. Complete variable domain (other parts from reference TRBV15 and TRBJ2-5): DAMVIQNPRYQVTQFGKPVTLSCSQTLNHNVMYWYQQKSSQAPKLLFHYYDKDFNNEADTPDNFQSRRPNTSFCFLDIRSPGLGDTAMYLCATSTRDRDAEETQYFGPGTRLLVL.

CDR3 loop: CASMTRQNTEAFF. DNA of the CDR3: TGTGCCAGCATGACGAGACAGAACACTGAAGCTTTCTTT. This rearrangement joins TRBV2 to TRBJ1-1; D is unresolved. The CDR3 is 13 amino acids. Trimming left V 7 bases short and J 1 base short, with 10 bases between. Per the germline V gene, CDR1 is SNHLY and CDR2 is FYNNEI.

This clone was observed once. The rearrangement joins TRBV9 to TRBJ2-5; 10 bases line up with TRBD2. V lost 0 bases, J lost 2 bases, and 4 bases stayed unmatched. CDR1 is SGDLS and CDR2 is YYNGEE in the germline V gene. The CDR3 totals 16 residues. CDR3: CASSVEGTSAQETQYF. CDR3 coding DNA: TGTGCCAGCAGCGTAGAAGGGACTAGCGCTCAAGAGACCCAGTACTTC.

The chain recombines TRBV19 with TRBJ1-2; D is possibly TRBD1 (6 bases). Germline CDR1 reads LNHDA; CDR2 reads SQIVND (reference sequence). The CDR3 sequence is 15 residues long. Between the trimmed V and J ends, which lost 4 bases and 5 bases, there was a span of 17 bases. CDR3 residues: CASSTGTTPSYGYTF. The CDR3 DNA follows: TGTGCCAGTAGTACCGGGACAACTCCCAGTTATGGCTACACCTTC.

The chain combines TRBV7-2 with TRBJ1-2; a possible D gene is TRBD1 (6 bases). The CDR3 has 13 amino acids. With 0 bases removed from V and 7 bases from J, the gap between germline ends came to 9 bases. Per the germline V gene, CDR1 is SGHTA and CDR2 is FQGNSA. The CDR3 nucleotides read TGTGCCAGCAGCTTAGCCAGGGGCCGTGGCTACACCTTC. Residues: CASSLARGRGYTF.

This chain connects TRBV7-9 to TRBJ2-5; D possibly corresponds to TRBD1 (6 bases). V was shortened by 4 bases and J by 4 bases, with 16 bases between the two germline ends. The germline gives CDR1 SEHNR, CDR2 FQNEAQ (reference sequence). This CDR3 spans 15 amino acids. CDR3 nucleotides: TGTGCCAGCAGCTCGAACAGGGAAGAGCGAGAGACCCAGTACTTC. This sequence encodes CASSSNREERETQYF.

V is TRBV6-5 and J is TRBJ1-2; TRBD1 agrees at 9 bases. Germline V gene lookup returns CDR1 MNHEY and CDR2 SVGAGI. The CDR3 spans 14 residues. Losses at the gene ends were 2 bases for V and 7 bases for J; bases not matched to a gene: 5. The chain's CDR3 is CASSYPQGAGGYTF. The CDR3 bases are TGTGCCAGCAGTTACCCACAGGGGGCAGGTGGCTACACCTTC.

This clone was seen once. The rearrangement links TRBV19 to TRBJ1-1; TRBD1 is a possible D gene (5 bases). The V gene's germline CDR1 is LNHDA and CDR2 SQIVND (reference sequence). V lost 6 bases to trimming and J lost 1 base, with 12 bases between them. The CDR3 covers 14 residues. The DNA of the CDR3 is TGTGCCAGTAGGTCCAGGGCCAGGAACACTGAAGCTTTCTTT. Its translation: CASRSRARNTEAFF.

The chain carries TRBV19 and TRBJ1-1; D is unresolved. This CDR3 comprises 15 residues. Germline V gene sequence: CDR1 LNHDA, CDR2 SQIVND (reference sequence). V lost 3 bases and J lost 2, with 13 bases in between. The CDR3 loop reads CASSISPHSNTEAFF. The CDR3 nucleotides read TGTGCCAGTAGTATTTCCCCTCACTCAAACACTGAAGCTTTCTTT.

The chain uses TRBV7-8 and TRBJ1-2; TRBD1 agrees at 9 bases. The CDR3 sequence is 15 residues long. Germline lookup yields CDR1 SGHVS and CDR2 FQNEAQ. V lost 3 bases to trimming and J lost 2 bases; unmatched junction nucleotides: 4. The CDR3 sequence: CASSLGTGQNYGYTF. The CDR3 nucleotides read TGTGCCAGCAGCTTGGGGACAGGGCAAAACTATGGCTACACCTTC.

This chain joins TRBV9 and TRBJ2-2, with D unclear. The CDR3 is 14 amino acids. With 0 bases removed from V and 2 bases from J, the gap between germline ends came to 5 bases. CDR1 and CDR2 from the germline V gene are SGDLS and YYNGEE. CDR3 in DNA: TGTGCCAGCAGCGTAGCTACCAACACCGGGGAGCTGTTTTTT. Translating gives CASSVATNTGELFF. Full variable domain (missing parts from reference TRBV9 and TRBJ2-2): DSGVTQTPKHLITATGQRVTLRCSPRSGDLSVYWYQQSLDQGLQFLIQYYNGEERAKGNILERFSAQQFPDLHSELNLSSLELGDSALYFCASSVATNTGELFFGEGSRLTVL.

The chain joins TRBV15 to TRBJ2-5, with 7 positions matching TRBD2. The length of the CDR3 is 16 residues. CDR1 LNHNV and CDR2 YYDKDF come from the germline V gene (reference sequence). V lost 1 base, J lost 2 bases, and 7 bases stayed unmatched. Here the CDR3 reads CATSRGRGTTQETQYF. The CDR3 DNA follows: TGTGCCACCAGCAGAGGGCGGGGGACTACACAAGAGACCCAGTACTTC. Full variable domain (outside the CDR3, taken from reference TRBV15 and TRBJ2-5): DAMVIQNPRYQVTQFGKPVTLSCSQTLNHNVMYWYQQKSSQAPKLLFHYYDKDFNNEADTPDNFQSRRPNTSFCFLDIRSPGLGDTAMYLCATSRGRGTTQETQYFGPGTRLLVL.

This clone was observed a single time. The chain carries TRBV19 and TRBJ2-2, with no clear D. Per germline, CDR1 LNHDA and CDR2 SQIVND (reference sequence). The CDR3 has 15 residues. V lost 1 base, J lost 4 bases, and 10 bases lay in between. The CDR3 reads CASSIGDITTGELFF. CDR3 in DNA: TGTGCCAGTAGTATAGGTGACATTACCACCGGGGAGCTGTTTTTT.

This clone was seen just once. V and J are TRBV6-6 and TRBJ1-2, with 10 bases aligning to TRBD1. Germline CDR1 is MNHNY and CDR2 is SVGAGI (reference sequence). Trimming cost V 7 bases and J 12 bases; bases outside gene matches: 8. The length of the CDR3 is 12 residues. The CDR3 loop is CASTGGQGLHTF. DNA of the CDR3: TGTGCCAGCACAGGGGGACAGGGGTTACACACCTTC.

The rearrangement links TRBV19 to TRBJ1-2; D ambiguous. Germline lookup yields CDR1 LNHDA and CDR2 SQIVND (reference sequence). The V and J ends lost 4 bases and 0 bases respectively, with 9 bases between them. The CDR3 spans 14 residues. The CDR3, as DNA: TGTGCCAGTAGTACCCGGGGTGCTAACTATGGCTACACCTTC. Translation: CASSTRGANYGYTF.

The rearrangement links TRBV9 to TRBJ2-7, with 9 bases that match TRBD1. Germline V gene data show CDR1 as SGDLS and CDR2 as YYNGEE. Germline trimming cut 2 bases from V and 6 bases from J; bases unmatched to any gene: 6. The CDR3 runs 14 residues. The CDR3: CASSVGQGTVEQYF. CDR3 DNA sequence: TGTGCCAGCAGCGTTGGACAGGGGACGGTCGAGCAGTACTTC.

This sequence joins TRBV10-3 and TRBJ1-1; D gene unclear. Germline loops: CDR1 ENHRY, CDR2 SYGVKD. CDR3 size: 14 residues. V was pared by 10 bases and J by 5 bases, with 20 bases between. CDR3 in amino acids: CATVSAGGETEAFF. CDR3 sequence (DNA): TGTGCCACCGTATCGGCCGGCGGGGAAACTGAAGCTTTCTTT.

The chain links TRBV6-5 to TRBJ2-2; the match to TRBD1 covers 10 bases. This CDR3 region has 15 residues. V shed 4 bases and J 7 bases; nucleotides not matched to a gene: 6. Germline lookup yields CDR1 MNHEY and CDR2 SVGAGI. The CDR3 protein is CASSLGQGTIGELFF. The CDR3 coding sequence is TGTGCCAGCAGTTTGGGACAGGGGACCATCGGGGAGCTGTTTTTT.

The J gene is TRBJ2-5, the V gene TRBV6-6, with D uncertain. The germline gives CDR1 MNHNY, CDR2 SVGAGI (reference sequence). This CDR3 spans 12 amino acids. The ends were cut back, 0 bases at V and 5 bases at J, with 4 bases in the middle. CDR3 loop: CASSYSRETQYF. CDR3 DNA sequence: TGTGCCAGCAGTTACTCTCGGGAGACCCAGTACTTC.

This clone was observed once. The DNA for the CDR3 is TGCAGCGTTGTTGGGACTACAACTGGGGCCAACGTCCTGACTTTC. Its translation is CSVVGTTTGANVLTF. V gene TRBV29-1 combines with J gene TRBJ2-6; 7 bases fit TRBD2. Germline CDR1 SQVTM, CDR2 ANQGSEA. This CDR3 is built from 15 residues. Unmatched junction bases numbered 5, after V lost 4 bases and J lost 2 bases.

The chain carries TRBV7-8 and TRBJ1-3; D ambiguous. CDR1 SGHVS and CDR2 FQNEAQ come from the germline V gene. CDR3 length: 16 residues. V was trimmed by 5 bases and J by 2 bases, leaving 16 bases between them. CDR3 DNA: TGTGCCAGCAGCATATTGTTGGGCCCCCCTGGAAACACCATATATTTT. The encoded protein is CASSILLGPPGNTIYF.

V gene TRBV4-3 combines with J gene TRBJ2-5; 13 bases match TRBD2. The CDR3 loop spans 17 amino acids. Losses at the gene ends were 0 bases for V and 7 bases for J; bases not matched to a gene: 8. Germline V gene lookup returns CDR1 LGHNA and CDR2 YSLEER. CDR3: CASSQEGTSGVLRTQYF. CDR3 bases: TGCGCCAGCAGCCAAGAGGGGACTAGCGGGGTTTTGCGGACCCAGTACTTC.

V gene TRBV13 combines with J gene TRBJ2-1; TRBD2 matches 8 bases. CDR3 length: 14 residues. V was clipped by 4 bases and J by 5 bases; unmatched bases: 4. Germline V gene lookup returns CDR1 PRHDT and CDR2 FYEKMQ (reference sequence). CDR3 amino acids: CASSSGGVNNEQFF. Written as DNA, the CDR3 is TGTGCCAGCAGCTCGGGGGGGGTCAACAATGAGCAGTTCTTC.

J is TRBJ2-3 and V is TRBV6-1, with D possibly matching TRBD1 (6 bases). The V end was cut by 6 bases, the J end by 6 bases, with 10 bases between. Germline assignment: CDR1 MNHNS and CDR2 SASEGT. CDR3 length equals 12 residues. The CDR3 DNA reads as TGTGCCAGCAGCCACACAGGGGATACGCAGTATTTT. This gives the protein CASSHTGDTQYF.